A single sample gave rise to the 5 T cell receptor beta chains below, sequenced in a study of cytomegalovirus exposure and HLA in healthy donors. The primer mix had 60 Vbeta and 13 Jbeta primers. Profiling relied on immunoSEQ multiplex PCR, and the TCRdb table lists in-frame clones only, not all of them. Seen here are under 150,000 clones, around three quarters observed once, and the top ten hold roughly 2%. The sample taken for sequencing was PBMCs. Source of these receptors: a young man in good health and CMV-seronegative.

The rearrangement uses TRBV30 and TRBJ1-5; D is unclear. Germline assignment: CDR1 GTSNPN and CDR2 SVGIG (reference sequence). V gave up 1 base and J gave up 1 base, with 5 bases separating them. The length of the CDR3 is 13 residues. The CDR3 DNA follows: TGTGCCTGGAGTGCTACGAGCAATCAGCCCCAGCATTTT. This encodes CAWSATSNQPQHF.

The rearrangement uses TRBV5-1 and TRBJ1-2, with D maybe TRBD1 (5 bases). The CDR3 sequence is 12 residues long. V shed 10 bases and J shed 4 bases, with 14 bases lying between them. Germline loops: CDR1 SGHRS, CDR2 YFSETQ. For the CDR3, the DNA is TGCGCCTCGGGGGAGGGGCCCTATGGCTACACCTTC. Residues: CASGEGPYGYTF.

The genes are TRBV29-1 and TRBJ2-2; D not resolved. Trimming took off 4 bases at V and 2 bases at J, with 5 bases between the two ends. The germline CDR1 and CDR2 sequences are SQVTM and ANQGSEA. There are 12 residues in the CDR3. CDR3 DNA sequence: TGCAGCGTTGTACAAAACACCGGGGAGCTGTTTTTT. Protein sequence: CSVVQNTGELFF.

The chain combines TRBV9 with TRBJ2-7, with a weak D call TRBD2 (6 bases). The V end was cut by 0 bases, the J end by 0 bases, with 10 bases between. The CDR3 is made up of 15 amino acids. Germline V gene sequence: CDR1 SGDLS, CDR2 YYNGEE. In DNA form, the CDR3 reads TGTGCCAGCAGCGTAGCCGTCGGGAGCTCCTACGAGCAGTACTTC. Its protein is CASSVAVGSSYEQYF. Based on the CDR3 plus reference TRBV9 and TRBJ2-7, the full variable domain is DSGVTQTPKHLITATGQRVTLRCSPRSGDLSVYWYQQSLDQGLQFLIQYYNGEERAKGNILERFSAQQFPDLHSELNLSSLELGDSALYFCASSVAVGSSYEQYFGPGTRLTVT.

This chain links TRBV7-6 with TRBJ2-5; D unresolved. Germline loops: CDR1 SGHVS, CDR2 FNYEAQ. V gave up 4 bases and J gave up 4 bases, with 7 bases separating them. The CDR3 contains 12 residues. CDR3 DNA: TGTGCCAGCAGCTCCGTCGGAGAGACCCAGTACTTC. It codes for CASSSVGETQYF.